This T cell receptor beta chain is drawn from a study of blood T cells in healthy people across ages. The authors ran a second PCR of about 6 to 11 cycles using a sample-barcoded 5' primer and a J-beta primer mix. Every cDNA molecule carried a tag from a template-switch adaptor bearing 12 random nucleotides. TCRdb re-called the 5' RACE reads through MiXCR, storing one row per CDR3 protein. The sample yields over 1,300,000 distinct CDR3 sequences, roughly 64% seen once. Whole-study results and caveats: Calculation of diversity from one million T cells yielded estimates considered to be underestimates. The unknown donor CMV status may have confounded expanded clonotype changes.

The V gene lost 5 bases and the J gene lost 8 bases, with 10 bases spanning the gap. Per the germline V gene, CDR1 is SNHLY and CDR2 is FYNNEI. The CDR3 spans 12 residues. With respect to this clonotype: Antigen specificity is unknown.

This TCR was recovered from a man aged 18 to 29 in good health. The chain couples TRBV2 to TRBJ2-1; tentatively, D is TRBD1 (5 bases). The material sequenced was blood. CDR3 protein: CASSIRVDEQFF. The CDR3 nucleotides read TGTGCCAGCAGTATCAGGGTAGATGAGCAGTTCTTC.